The sequence of this TCR beta chain was determined in a study of T cell changes during pregnancy in multiple sclerosis. Germline V gene lookup returns CDR1 MNHEY and CDR2 SMNVEV (reference sequence). The germline V and J ends were trimmed by 2 bases and 6 bases, with 11 bases remaining between them. The CDR3 totals 13 residues. Profiling relied on immunoSEQ multiplex PCR, and the TCRdb table lists in-frame clones only, not all of them. The table lists about 31,000 clones, approximately 88% of them singletons. The chain uses TRBV27 and TRBJ2-7, with D tentatively TRBD2 (5 bases). The sequence was collected from a female donor with multiple sclerosis, enrolled in a pregnancy study. Material: CD8+ T cells from peripheral blood mononuclear cells, obtained before pregnancy. The CDR3 nucleotides read TGTGCCAGCAGTTTAGACGGTGGGAGCGAGCAGTACTTC. This gives the protein CASSLDGGSEQYF.